A selection of T cell receptor beta chains follows, all from one sample in a study of CD8+ T cells in alopecia areata. TCRdb's copy holds only in-frame clones and misses some; the assay was immunoSEQ multiplex PCR. The sample lists approximately 190,000 clones, roughly 64% seen once, with 5.5% in the top ten. Sequenced material: CD4+ T cells sorted from blood, taken at week 24, from a patient treated with tofacitinib. The receptor source for this set is a human donor with alopecia areata. Both conserved end residues are part of each CDR3. The D gene is left open where the match is weak. Clone sizes are given selectively: once, few, many, or a class where the clone is expanded.

D gene	V gene	J gene	CDR3 length	clone size	CDR3 protein	CDR3 DNA
NA	TRBV2	TRBJ1-1	13	NA	CASSEEGSTEAFF	TGTGCCAGCAGTGAAGAGGGGAGCACTGAAGCTTTCTTT
NA	TRBV12-5	TRBJ2-1	19	NA	CASGLVLGGQGARGDEQFF	TGTGCTAGTGGTTTGGTATTAGGTGGCCAGGGGGCCCGGGGGGATGAGCAGTTCTTC
NA	TRBV7-2	TRBJ2-5	14	few	CASSLAGGQETQYF	TGTGCCAGCAGCTTAGCAGGGGGCCAAGAGACCCAGTACTTC
NA	TRBV4-1	TRBJ1-4	15	few	CASSQEPSRMGKLFF	TGCGCCAGCAGCCAAGAGCCCAGCCGTATGGGGAAACTGTTTTTT
NA	TRBV5-4	TRBJ2-3	17	NA	CASSLAGTNGGADTQYF	TGTGCCAGCAGCCTGGCCGGCACCAATGGAGGCGCAGATACGCAGTATTTT
NA	TRBV30	TRBJ2-6	15	NA	CAWSEGGSGANVLTF	TGTGCCTGGAGTGAGGGGGGTTCTGGGGCCAACGTCCTGACTTTC
TRBD1	TRBV5-1	TRBJ1-4	21	NA	CASSLETGTGISTASNEKLFF	TGCGCCAGCAGCTTAGAAACCGGGACAGGGATTTCGACGGCTTCTAATGAAAAACTGTTTTTT
TRBD1	TRBV15	TRBJ2-5	15	NA	CATSRTDRAGETQYF	TGTGCCACCAGCAGAACAGACAGGGCGGGAGAGACCCAGTACTTC
NA	TRBV10-3	TRBJ2-5	13	NA	CAIKGTPQETQYF	TGTGCCATCAAAGGGACACCACAAGAGACCCAGTACTTC
NA	TRBV15	TRBJ1-2	12	NA	CATSTRAYGYTF	TGTGCCACCAGTACTAGGGCCTATGGCTACACCTTC
NA	TRBV7-2	TRBJ2-5	14	NA	CASSLASRAETQYF	TGTGCCAGCAGCTTAGCGTCCAGGGCGGAGACCCAGTACTTC
TRBD1	TRBV5-1	TRBJ2-7	13	NA	CASSGQGIYEQYF	TGCGCCAGCAGCGGACAGGGAATCTACGAGCAGTACTTC
NA	TRBV6-6	TRBJ2-3	14	NA	CASSARGATYTQYF	TGTGCCAGCAGTGCGAGGGGGGCCACCTATACGCAGTATTTT
NA	TRBV7-6	TRBJ2-7	11	NA	CASSSGTGQYF	TGTGCCAGCAGCTCCGGCACGGGACAGTACTTC
NA	TRBV2	TRBJ2-5	11	NA	CASSRQETQYF	TGTGCCAGCAGTCGGCAAGAGACCCAGTACTTC
NA	TRBV18	TRBJ2-7	12	once	CASSPGTYEQYF	TGTGCCAGCTCACCTGGGACCTACGAGCAGTACTTC
TRBD1	TRBV29-1	TRBJ2-7	14	NA	CSVDSDRGPYEQYF	TGCAGCGTTGATTCGGACAGGGGACCCTACGAGCAGTACTTC
NA	TRBV9	TRBJ1-1	14	NA	CASSVGQASSVAFF	TGTGCCAGCAGCGTAGGACAGGCCAGCTCTGTAGCTTTCTTT
NA	TRBV29-1	TRBJ1-1	13	NA	CSVEKQSNTEAFF	TGCAGCGTTGAAAAACAGTCGAACACTGAAGCTTTCTTT
NA	TRBV2	TRBJ2-7	11	few	CASSDFGEQYF	TGTGCCAGCAGTGACTTCGGGGAGCAGTACTTC
NA	TRBV18	TRBJ2-6	14	NA	CASSPSSGANVLTF	TGTGCCAGCTCCCCTTCGTCTGGGGCCAACGTCCTGACTTTC
NA	TRBV10-3	TRBJ1-3	14	few	CAISEGPRGNTIYF	TGTGCCATCAGTGAGGGGCCCAGGGGAAACACCATATATTTT
NA	TRBV27	TRBJ2-7	19	few	CASSSIRSGGGLGAYEQYF	TGTGCCAGCAGTTCAATTAGGAGCGGAGGGGGATTGGGGGCCTACGAGCAGTACTTC
NA	TRBV29-1	TRBJ1-2	15	NA	CSVDPGRSGNYGYTF	TGCAGCGTTGATCCAGGGAGGTCGGGTAACTATGGCTACACCTTC
NA	TRBV4-1	TRBJ2-7	14	NA	CASSQDRGFYEQYF	TGCGCCAGCAGCCAAGATAGGGGGTTCTACGAGCAGTACTTC
NA	TRBV7-2	TRBJ2-3	15	few	CASSLDPVFTDTQYF	TGTGCCAGCAGCTTAGACCCGGTCTTCACAGATACGCAGTATTTT
NA	TRBV5-4	TRBJ2-2	13	once	CASSWDPTGELFF	TGTGCCAGCAGCTGGGACCCCACCGGGGAGCTGTTTTTT
TRBD2	TRBV6-5	TRBJ2-7	15	few	CASSYTSGRSYEQYF	TGTGCCAGCAGCTATACTAGCGGGAGGTCCTACGAGCAGTACTTC
TRBD2	TRBV28	TRBJ2-1	16	NA	CASSGTSGSSYNEQFF	TGTGCCAGCAGTGGTACTAGCGGGAGCTCCTACAATGAGCAGTTCTTC
NA	TRBV4-2	TRBJ2-7	14	NA	CASSRETSLYEQYF	TGTGCCAGCAGCCGCGAAACCTCGCTCTACGAGCAGTACTTC
TRBD1	TRBV18	TRBJ2-1	14	NA	CASSPQGADNEQFF	TGTGCCAGCTCACCACAGGGGGCAGACAATGAGCAGTTCTTC
NA	TRBV18	TRBJ2-1	14	NA	CASSPVQAGGEQFF	TGTGCCAGCTCACCAGTACAGGCCGGCGGTGAGCAGTTCTTC
NA	TRBV5-1	TRBJ1-6	14	NA	CASRGGELTSPLHF	TGCGCCAGCAGAGGCGGAGAGCTTACCTCACCCCTCCACTTT
NA	TRBV29-1	TRBJ2-2	12	few	CSVVGVTGELFF	TGCAGCGTTGTTGGGGTAACCGGGGAGCTGTTTTTT
NA	TRBV5-1	TRBJ1-1	14	NA	CASSETQSNTEAFF	TGCGCCAGCAGCGAAACACAATCGAACACTGAAGCTTTCTTT
TRBD2	TRBV10-3	TRBJ2-2	13	few	CAIRATSGGELFF	TGTGCCATCAGGGCGACTAGCGGCGGGGAGCTGTTTTTT
NA	TRBV30	TRBJ1-2	9	NA	CAWRDGYTF	TGTGCCTGGAGGGATGGCTACACCTTC
NA	TRBV29-1	TRBJ1-1	11	few	CSVDGVIEAFF	TGCAGCGTTGATGGGGTCATTGAAGCTTTCTTT
TRBD1	TRBV9	TRBJ2-7	14	NA	CASSVGQGFYEQYF	TGTGCCAGCAGCGTAGGACAGGGGTTTTACGAGCAGTACTTC
NA	TRBV9	TRBJ2-2	16	NA	CASGNGDWMNTGELFF	TGTGCCAGCGGCAATGGGGACTGGATGAACACCGGGGAGCTGTTTTTT
TRBD1	TRBV4-2	TRBJ1-5	14	few	CASSRGQGAQPQHF	TGTGCCAGCAGCCGAGGACAGGGGGCGCAGCCCCAGCATTTT
TRBD2	TRBV5-4	TRBJ2-5	17	NA	CASSLGFGAGAEETQYF	TGTGCCAGCAGCTTGGGATTCGGAGCGGGAGCGGAGGAGACCCAGTACTTC